The TCR beta chain described here comes from a study of cytomegalovirus exposure and HLA in healthy donors. The PCR made use of 60 Vbeta and 13 Jbeta primers. Produced via immunoSEQ multiplex PCR; TCRdb's table is partial and in-frame only. The repertoire holds around 130,000 clones, with approximately 80% as singletons. This CDR3 is 15 amino acids long. Germline V lookup: CDR1 ENHRY, CDR2 SYGVKD. The ends lost 3 bases at V and 7 bases at J; junction bases unmatched: 10. This TCR was sampled from a girl aged 2-10 years in good health and CMV-seronegative. The chain links TRBV10-3 to TRBJ2-7, with 9 positions matching TRBD2. Sequenced sample: PBMCs. The CDR3 DNA follows: TGTGCCATCAGTGATGGGGCGGGAGGGCCGGAGGAGCAGTACTTC. Encoded protein: CAISDGAGGPEEQYF.